This entry lists 8 T cell receptor beta chains sequenced from one sample in a study of T-cell reconstitution after alpha-beta-depleted transplantation in children. The library targeted TCRbeta and was prepared with unique molecular identifiers. TCRdb re-derived calls from the PCR reads in MiXCR, one entry per CDR3 protein. The sample lists about 72,000 distinct CDR3 sequences; 7% to 8% were seen once. The sample consisted of PBMCs from the stem cell graft donor, taken from the stem cell graft. These receptor sequences come from a human donor who donated a stem cell graft to a child with acute lymphoblastic leukemia.

This clonotype has a count of ten or more. The chain is built from TRBV4-1 and TRBJ1-1; no clear D. Germline V lookup: CDR1 MGHRA, CDR2 YSYEKL. The CDR3 covers 16 residues. Trimming pared 1 base from V and 5 bases from J, leaving 17 bases between. CDR3 loop: CASSQGDALRITEAFF. The CDR3 nucleotides are TGCGCCAGCAGCCAAGGGGATGCACTTCGGATAACTGAAGCTTTCTTT.

The rearrangement joins TRBV2 to TRBJ1-1; 7 bases map to TRBD1. Germline trimming cut 3 bases from V and 8 bases from J; bases unmatched to any gene: 6. The V gene's germline CDR1 is SNHLY and CDR2 FYNNEI. There are 13 residues in the CDR3. The CDR3 coding sequence is TGTGCCAGCAGTGAGACGGCGGACAGGGAAGCTTTCTTT. It specifies CASSETADREAFF.

The sample holds many counts of this clonotype. The chain carries TRBV28 and TRBJ2-7; a weak D match, TRBD1 (6 bases). Germline CDR1 reads MDHEN; CDR2 reads SYDVKM. V was cut by 3 bases and J by 5 bases, with 11 bases left in between. The CDR3 totals 13 residues. CDR3 region: CASSFARGHEQYF. In DNA, the CDR3 is TGTGCCAGCAGTTTTGCCAGGGGACACGAGCAGTACTTC.

The sample holds many counts of this clonotype. This chain uses TRBV7-2 with TRBJ2-2, with TRBD1 identical over 12 bases. J was trimmed by 4 bases and V by 7 bases; bases with no gene match: 7. The CDR3 has 16 amino acids. Germline V gene sequence: CDR1 SGHTA, CDR2 FQGNSA. The CDR3 reads CASKRDRGRGTGELFF. For the CDR3, the DNA is TGTGCCAGCAAAAGGGACAGGGGGCGAGGCACCGGGGAGCTGTTTTTT. Full variable domain (rest looked up from reference TRBV7-2 and TRBJ2-2): GAGVSQSPSNKVTEKGKDVELRCDPISGHTALYWYRQSLGQGLEFLIYFQGNSAPDKSGLPSDRFSAERTGGSVSTLTIQRTQQEDSAVYLCASKRDRGRGTGELFFGEGSRLTVL.

This clonotype was detected ten times or more. The gene calls are TRBV9 and TRBJ2-7; TRBD1 is a possible D gene (5 bases). The CDR3 covers 16 residues. V shed 1 base and J shed 6 bases, with 20 bases lying between them. Germline CDR1 and CDR2: SGDLS and YYNGEE. CDR3 loop: CASSVRALTGPGEQYF. DNA of the CDR3: TGTGCCAGCAGCGTAAGAGCCCTCACAGGTCCGGGCGAGCAGTACTTC.

This clonotype was counted ten times or more. The V and J genes are TRBV7-8 and TRBJ1-2; TRBD1 is a possible D gene (6 bases). Germline CDR1 and CDR2: SGHVS and FQNEAQ. The CDR3 contains 16 residues. The V end was cut by 4 bases, the J end by 4 bases, with 19 bases between. The CDR3 coding sequence is TGTGCCAGCAGCTCCTCCGACAGGAGGGGCTCCTATGGCTACACCTTC. Encoded protein: CASSSSDRRGSYGYTF.

This clonotype was observed a handful of times. This sequence joins TRBV12-3 or TRBV12-4 and TRBJ2-2; 9 nucleotides agree with TRBD2. The CDR3 consists of 15 residues. V was clipped by 6 bases and J by 5 bases; unmatched bases: 7. CDR3 sequence (DNA): TGTGCCAGCAGCCCCGGGACTAGCATTACCGGGGAGCTGTTTTTT. Its protein is CASSPGTSITGELFF.

This clonotype was seen at least ten times. V is TRBV6-5 and J is TRBJ1-1, with 8 positions matching TRBD1. Germline-derived CDR1 and CDR2 are MNHEY and SVGAGI. V shed 6 bases and J 1 base; nucleotides not matched to a gene: 10. This CDR3 region has 16 residues. The CDR3 region is CASSHSGQGGNTEAFF. The CDR3, as DNA: TGTGCCAGCAGCCACTCCGGACAGGGAGGGAACACTGAAGCTTTCTTT.